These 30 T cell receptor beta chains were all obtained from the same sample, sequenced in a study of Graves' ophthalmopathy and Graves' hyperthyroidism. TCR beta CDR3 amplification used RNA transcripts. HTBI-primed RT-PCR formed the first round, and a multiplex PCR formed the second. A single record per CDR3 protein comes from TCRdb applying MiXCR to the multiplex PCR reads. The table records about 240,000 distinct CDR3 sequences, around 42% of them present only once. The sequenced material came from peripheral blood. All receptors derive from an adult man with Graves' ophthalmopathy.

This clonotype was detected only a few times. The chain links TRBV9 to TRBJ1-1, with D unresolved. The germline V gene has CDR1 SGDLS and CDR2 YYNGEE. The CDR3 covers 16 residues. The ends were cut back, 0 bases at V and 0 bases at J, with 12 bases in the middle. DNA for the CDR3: TGTGCCAGCAGCGTAGGCACAGTTCCAATGAACACTGAAGCTTTCTTT. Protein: CASSVGTVPMNTEAFF.

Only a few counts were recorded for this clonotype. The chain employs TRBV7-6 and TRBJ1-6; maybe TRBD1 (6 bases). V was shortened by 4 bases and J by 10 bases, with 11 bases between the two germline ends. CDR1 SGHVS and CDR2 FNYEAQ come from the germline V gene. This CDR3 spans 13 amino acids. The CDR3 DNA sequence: TGTGCCAGCAGCTCTACAGGGCCCTCACCCCTCCACTTT. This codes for CASSSTGPSPLHF.

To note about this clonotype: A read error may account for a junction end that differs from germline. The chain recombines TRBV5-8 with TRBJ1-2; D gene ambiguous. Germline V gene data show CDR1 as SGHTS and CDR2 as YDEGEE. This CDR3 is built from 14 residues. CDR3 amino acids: CASSLVAGNYDYTF. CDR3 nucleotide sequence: TGTGCCAGCAGCTTGGTGGCAGGCAACTATGACTACACCTTC.

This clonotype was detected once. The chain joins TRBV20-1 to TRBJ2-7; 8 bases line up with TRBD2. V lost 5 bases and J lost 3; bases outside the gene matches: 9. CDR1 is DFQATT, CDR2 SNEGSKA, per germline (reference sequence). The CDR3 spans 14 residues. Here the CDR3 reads CSAASSGQSYEQYF. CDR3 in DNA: TGCAGTGCTGCCTCTAGCGGGCAAAGCTACGAGCAGTACTTC.

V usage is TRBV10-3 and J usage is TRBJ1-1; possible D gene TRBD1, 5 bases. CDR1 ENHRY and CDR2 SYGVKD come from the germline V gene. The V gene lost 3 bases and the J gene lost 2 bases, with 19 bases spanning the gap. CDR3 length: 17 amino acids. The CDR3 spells CAISDPSGLSPNTEAFF. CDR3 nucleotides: TGTGCCATCAGTGATCCATCGGGGCTCAGTCCTAACACTGAAGCTTTCTTT.

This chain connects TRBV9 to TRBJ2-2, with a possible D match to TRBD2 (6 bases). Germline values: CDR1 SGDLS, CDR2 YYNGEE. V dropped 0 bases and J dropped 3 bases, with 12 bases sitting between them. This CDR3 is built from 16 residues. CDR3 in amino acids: CASSVDVREDTGELFF. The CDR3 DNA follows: TGTGCCAGCAGCGTAGATGTCAGGGAGGACACCGGGGAGCTGTTTTTT.

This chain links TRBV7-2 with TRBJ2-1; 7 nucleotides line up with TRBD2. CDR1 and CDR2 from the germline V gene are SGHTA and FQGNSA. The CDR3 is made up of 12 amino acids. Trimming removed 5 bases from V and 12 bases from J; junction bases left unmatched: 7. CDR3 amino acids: CASSTGLVRQFF. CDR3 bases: TGTGCCAGCAGCACTGGACTAGTCCGGCAGTTCTTC.

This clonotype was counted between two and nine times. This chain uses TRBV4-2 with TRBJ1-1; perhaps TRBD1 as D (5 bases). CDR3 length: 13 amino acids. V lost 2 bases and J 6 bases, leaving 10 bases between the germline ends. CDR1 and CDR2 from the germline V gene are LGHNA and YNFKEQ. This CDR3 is CASSQNRGAEAFF. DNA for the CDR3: TGTGCCAGCAGCCAAAACCGGGGGGCTGAAGCTTTCTTT.

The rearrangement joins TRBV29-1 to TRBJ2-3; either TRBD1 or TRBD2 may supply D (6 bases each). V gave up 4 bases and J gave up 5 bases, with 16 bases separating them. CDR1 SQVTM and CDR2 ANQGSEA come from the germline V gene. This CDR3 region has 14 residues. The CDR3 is CSVGRGAPIDTQYF. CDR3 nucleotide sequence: TGCAGCGTTGGTAGGGGGGCGCCCATAGATACGCAGTATTTT.

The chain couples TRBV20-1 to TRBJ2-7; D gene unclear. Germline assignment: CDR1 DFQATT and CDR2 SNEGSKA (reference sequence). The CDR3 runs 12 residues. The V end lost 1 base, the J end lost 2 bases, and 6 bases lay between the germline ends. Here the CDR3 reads CSARARTYEQYF. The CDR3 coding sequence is TGCAGTGCTAGAGCCCGAACCTACGAGCAGTACTTC.

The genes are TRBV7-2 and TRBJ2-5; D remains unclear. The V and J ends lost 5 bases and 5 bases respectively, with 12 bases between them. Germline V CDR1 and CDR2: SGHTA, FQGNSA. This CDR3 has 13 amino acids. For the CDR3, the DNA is TGTGCCAGCAGCAAAATGGGGTTCGAGACCCAGTACTTC. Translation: CASSKMGFETQYF.

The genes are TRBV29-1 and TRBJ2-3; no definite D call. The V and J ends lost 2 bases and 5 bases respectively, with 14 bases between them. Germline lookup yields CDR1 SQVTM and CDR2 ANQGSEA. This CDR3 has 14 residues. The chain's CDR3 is CSVEMPTRGDTQYF. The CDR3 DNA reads TGCAGCGTTGAAATGCCTACCCGAGGAGATACGCAGTATTTT.

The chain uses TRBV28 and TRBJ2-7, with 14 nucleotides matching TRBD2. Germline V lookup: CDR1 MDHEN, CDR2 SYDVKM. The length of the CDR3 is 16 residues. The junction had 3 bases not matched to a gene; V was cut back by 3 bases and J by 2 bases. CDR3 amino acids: CASSFGTSGSPYEQYF. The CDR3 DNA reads TGTGCCAGCAGTTTCGGGACTAGCGGGAGCCCCTACGAGCAGTACTTC.

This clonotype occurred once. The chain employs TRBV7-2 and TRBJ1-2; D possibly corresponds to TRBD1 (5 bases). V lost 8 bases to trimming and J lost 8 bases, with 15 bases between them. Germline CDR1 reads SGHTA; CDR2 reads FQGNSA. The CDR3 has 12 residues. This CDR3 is CASGSGGRGYTF. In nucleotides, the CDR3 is TGTGCCAGCGGCTCGGGGGGAAGGGGCTACACCTTC.

CDR3: CATSSQGTGQANYGYTF. The CDR3, as DNA: TGTGCCACCAGCAGCCAGGGGACAGGGCAAGCTAACTATGGCTACACCTTC. The V and J genes are TRBV15 and TRBJ1-2; 9 bases line up with TRBD1. V gave up 3 bases and J gave up 0 bases; unmatched junction bases: 8. Germline CDR1 and CDR2: LNHNV and YYDKDF (reference sequence). The CDR3 is made up of 17 amino acids.

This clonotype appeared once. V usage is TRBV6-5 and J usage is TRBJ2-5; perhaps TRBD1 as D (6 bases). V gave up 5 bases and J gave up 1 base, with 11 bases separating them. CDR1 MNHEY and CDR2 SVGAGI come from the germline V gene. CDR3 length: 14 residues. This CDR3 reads CASSKSDSQETQYF. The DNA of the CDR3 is TGTGCCAGCAGTAAATCGGACAGCCAAGAGACCCAGTACTTC.

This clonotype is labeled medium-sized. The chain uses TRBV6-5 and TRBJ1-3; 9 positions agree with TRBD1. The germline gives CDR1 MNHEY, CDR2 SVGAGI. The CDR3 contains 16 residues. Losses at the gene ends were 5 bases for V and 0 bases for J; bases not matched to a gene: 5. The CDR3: CASSPQGAFSGNTIYF. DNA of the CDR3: TGTGCCAGCAGTCCACAGGGGGCTTTCTCTGGAAACACCATATATTTT.

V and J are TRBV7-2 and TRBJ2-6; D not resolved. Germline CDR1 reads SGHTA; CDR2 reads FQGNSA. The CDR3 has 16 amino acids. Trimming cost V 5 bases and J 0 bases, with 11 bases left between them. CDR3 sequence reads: CASSIGRLSGANVLTF. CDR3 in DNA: TGTGCCAGCAGCATCGGACGCCTCTCTGGGGCCAACGTCCTGACTTTC.

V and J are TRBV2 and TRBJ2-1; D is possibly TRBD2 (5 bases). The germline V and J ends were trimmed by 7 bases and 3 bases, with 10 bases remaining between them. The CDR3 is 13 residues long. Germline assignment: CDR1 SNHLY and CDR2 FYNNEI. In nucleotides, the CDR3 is TGTGCCAGCAAGGGTGAGGGCTACAATGAGCAGTTCTTC. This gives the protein CASKGEGYNEQFF.

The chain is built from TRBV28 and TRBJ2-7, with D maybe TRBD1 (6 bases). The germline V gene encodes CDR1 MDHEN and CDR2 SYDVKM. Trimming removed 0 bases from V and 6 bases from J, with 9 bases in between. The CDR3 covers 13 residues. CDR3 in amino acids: CASSLWSRGEQYF. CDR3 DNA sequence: TGTGCCAGCAGTTTATGGAGCAGGGGCGAGCAGTACTTC.

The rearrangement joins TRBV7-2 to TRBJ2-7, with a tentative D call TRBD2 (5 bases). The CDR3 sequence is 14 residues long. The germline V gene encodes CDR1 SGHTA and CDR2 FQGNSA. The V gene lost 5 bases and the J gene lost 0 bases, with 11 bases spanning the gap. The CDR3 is CASSKRADSYEQYF. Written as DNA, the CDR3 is TGTGCCAGCAGCAAGAGGGCAGACTCCTACGAGCAGTACTTC.

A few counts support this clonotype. The chain's CDR3 is CASSRRAGWNTEAFF. The CDR3, as DNA: TGTGCCAGTAGTAGGCGAGCGGGGTGGAACACTGAAGCTTTCTTT. The genes are TRBV19 and TRBJ1-1; D ambiguous. Germline V gives CDR1 LNHDA, CDR2 SQIVND (reference sequence). Trimming stripped 4 bases from V and 1 base from J, with 13 bases between. The CDR3 sequence is 15 residues long.

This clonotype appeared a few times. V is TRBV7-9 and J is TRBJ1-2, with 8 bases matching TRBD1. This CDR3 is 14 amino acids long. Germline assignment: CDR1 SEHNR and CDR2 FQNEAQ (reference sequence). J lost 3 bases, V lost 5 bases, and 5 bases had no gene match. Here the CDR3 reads CASSPDRADYGYTF. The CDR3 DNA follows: TGTGCCAGCAGCCCGGACAGGGCGGACTATGGCTACACCTTC. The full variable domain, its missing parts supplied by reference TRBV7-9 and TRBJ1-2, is DTGVSQNPRHKITKRGQNVTFRCDPISEHNRLYWYRQTLGQGPEFLTYFQNEAQLEKSRLLSDRFSAERPKGSFSTLEIQRTEQGDSAMYLCASSPDRADYGYTFGSGTRLTVV.

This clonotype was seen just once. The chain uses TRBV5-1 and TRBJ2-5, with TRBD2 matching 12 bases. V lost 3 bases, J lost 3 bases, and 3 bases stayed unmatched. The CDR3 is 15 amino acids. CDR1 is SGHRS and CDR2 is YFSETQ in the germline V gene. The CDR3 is CASSYRLAGEETQYF. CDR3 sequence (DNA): TGCGCCAGCAGCTACCGACTAGCGGGGGAAGAGACCCAGTACTTC.

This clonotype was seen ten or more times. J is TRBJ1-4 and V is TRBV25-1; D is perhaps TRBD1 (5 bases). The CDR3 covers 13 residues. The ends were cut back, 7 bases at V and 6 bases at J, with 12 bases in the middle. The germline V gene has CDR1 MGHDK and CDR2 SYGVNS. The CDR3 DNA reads TGTGCCAGCAATAGGGGACGGTATGAAAAACTGTTTTTT. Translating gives CASNRGRYEKLFF.

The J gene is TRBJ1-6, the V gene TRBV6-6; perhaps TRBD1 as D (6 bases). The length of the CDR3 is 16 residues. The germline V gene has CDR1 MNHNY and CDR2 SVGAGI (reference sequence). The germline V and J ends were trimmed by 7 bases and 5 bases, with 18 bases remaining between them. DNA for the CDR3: TGTGCCAGCATGGACAGCGAAAAGGTCGATAATTCACCCCTCCACTTT. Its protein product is CASMDSEKVDNSPLHF.

For the CDR3, the DNA is TGTGCCAGCAGTAAACGGACAGGGGGCGGCTACACCTTC. This translates into CASSKRTGGGYTF. V usage is TRBV6-1 and J usage is TRBJ1-2, with 11 bases identical to TRBD1. The CDR3 covers 13 residues. Germline loops: CDR1 MNHNS, CDR2 SASEGT. The ends lost 5 bases at V and 8 bases at J; junction bases unmatched: 4.

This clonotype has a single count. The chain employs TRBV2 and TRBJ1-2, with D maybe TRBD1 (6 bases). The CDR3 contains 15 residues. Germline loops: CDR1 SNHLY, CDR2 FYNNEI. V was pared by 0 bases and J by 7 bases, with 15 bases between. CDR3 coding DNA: TGTGCCAGCAGTGAAGCGCTACAGGGACGGGGTGGCTACACCTTC. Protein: CASSEALQGRGGYTF.

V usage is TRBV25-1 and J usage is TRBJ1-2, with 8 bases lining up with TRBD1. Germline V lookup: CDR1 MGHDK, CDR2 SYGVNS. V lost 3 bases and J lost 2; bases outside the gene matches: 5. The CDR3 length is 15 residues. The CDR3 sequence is CASSESTGENYGYTF. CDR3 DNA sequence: TGTGCCAGCAGTGAGTCGACAGGGGAGAACTATGGCTACACCTTC.

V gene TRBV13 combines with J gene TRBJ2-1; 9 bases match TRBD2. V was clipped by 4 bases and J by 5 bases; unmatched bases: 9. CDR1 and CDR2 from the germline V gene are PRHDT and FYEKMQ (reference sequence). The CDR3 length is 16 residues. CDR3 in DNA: TGTGCCAGCAGCTCAGAAGGGTCTAGCGGGGACAATGAGCAGTTCTTC. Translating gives CASSSEGSSGDNEQFF.